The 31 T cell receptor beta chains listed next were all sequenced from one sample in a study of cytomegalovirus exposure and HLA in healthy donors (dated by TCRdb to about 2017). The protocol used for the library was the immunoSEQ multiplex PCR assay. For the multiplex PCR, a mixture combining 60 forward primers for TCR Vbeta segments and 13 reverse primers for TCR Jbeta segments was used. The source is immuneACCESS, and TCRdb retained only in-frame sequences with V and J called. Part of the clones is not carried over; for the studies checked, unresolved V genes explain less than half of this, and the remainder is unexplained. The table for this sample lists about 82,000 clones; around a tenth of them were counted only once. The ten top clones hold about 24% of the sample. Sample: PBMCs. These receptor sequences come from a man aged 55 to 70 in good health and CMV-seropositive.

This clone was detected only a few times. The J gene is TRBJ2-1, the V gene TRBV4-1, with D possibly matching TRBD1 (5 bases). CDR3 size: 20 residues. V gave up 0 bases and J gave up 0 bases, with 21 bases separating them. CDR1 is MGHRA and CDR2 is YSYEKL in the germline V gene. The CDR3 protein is CASSQEGQGSIASSYNEQFF. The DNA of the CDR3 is TGCGCCAGCAGCCAAGAAGGCCAGGGCTCAATTGCCTCCTCCTACAATGAGCAGTTCTTC.

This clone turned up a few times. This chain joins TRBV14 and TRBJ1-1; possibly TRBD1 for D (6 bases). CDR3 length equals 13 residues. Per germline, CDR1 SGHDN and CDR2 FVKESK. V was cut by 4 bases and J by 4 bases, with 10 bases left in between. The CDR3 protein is CASSPQGTTEAFF. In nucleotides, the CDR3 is TGTGCCAGCAGCCCCCAGGGGACCACTGAAGCTTTCTTT.

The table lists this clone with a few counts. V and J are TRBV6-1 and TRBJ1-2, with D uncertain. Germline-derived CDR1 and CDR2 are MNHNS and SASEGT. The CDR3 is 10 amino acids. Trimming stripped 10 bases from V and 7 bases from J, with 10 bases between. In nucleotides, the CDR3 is TGTGCCACGGGTTTCGCTGGCTACACCTTC. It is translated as CATGFAGYTF.

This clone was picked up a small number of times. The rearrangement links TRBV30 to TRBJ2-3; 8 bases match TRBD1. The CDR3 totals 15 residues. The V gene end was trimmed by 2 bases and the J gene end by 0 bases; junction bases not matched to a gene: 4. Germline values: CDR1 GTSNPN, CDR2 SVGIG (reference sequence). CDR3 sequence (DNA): TGTGCCTGGAGTCCCTACAGGGGGAGCACAGATACGCAGTATTTT. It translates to CAWSPYRGSTDTQYF.

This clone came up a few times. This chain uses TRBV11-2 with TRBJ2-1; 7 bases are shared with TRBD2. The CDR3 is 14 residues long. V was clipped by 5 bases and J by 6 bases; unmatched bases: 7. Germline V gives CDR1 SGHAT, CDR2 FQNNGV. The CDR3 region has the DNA TGTGCCAGCAGCACGCGGGAGCCCGGCAATGAGCAGTTCTTC. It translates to CASSTREPGNEQFF.

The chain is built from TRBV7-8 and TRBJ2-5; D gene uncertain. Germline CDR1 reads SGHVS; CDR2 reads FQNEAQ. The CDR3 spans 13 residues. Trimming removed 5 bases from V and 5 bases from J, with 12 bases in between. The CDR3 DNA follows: TGTGCCAGCAGCCCCCCCCGCCGGGAGACCCAGTACTTC. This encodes CASSPPRRETQYF.

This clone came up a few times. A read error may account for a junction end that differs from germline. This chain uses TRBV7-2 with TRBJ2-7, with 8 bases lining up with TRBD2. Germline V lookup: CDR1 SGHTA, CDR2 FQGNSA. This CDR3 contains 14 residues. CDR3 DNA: TGTGCCAGCAGCATAGCTAGCGGGCAGAACGAGCAGTACTTC. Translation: CASSIASGQNEQYF.

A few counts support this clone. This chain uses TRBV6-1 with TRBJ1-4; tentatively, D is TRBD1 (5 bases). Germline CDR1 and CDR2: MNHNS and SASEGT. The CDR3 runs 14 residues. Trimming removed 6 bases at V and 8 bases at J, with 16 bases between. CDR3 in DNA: TGTGCCAGCAGGACCGGGGGGTGGGAGGAAAAACTGTTTTTT. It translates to CASRTGGWEEKLFF.

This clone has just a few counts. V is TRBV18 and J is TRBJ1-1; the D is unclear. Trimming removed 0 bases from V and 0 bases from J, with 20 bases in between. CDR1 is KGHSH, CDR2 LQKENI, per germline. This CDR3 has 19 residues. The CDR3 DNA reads TGTGCCAGCTCACCACCTGGTGTTGGAGGGCCTACCCTGAACACTGAAGCTTTCTTT. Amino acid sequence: CASSPPGVGGPTLNTEAFF.

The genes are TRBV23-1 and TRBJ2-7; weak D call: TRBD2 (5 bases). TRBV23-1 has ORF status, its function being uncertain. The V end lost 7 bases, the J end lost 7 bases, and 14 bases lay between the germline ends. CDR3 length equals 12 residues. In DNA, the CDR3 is TGCGCCAGCAACTTTGGACTTAGAGAGCAGTACGTC. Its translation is CASNFGLREQYV.

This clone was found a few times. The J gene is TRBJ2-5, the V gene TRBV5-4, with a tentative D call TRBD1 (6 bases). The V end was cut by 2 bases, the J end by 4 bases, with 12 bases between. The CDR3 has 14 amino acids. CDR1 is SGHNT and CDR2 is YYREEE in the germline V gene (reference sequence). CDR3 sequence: CASSFGTLGETQYF. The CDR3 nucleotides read TGTGCCAGCAGCTTCGGGACATTGGGAGAGACCCAGTACTTC.

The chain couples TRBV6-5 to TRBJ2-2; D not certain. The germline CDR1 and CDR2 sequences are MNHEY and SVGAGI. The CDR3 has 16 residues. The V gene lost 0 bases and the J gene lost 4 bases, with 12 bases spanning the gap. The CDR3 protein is CASSYSNSLGTGELFF. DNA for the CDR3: TGTGCCAGCAGTTACTCGAACAGCCTGGGCACCGGGGAGCTGTTTTTT.

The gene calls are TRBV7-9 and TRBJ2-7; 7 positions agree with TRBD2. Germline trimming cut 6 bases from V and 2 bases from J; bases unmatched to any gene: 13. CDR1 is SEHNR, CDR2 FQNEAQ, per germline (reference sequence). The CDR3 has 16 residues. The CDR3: CASSIIPREGPYEQYV. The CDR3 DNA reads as TGTGCCAGCAGTATAATCCCCAGGGAGGGCCCCTACGAGCAGTACGTC.

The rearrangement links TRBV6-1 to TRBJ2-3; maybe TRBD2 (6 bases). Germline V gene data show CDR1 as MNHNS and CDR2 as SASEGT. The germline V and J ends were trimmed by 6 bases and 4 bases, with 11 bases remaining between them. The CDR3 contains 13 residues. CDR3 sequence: CASREGSADTQYF. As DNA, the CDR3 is TGTGCCAGCAGGGAGGGATCTGCAGATACGCAGTATTTT.

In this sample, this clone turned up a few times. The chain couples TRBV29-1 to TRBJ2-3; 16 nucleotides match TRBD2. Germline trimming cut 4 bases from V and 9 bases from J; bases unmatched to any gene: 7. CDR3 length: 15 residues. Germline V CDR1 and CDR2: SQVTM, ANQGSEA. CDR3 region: CSVGGTSGGAGTQYF. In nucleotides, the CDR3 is TGCAGCGTTGGAGGGACTAGCGGGGGGGCCGGGACGCAGTATTTT.

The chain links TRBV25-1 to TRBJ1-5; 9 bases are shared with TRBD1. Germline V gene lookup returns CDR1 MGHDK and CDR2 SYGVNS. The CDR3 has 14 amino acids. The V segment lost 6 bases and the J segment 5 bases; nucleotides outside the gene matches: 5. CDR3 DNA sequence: TGTGCCAGCAGGGGGACAGGGAGCCATCAGCCCCAGCATTTT. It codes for CASRGTGSHQPQHF.

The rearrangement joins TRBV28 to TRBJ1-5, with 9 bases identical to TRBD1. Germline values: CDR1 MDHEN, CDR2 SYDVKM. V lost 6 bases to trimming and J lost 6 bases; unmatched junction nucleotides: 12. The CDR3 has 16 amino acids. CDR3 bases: TGTGCCAGCAGCCGGCCCGGGACAGGGATAAGTCAGCCCCAGCATTTT. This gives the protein CASSRPGTGISQPQHF.

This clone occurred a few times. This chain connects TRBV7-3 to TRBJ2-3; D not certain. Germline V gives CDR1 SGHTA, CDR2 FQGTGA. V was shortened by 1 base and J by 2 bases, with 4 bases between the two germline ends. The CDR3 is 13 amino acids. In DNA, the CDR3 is TGTGCCAGCAGCTTAAAGCCCACAGATACGCAGTATTTT. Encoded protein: CASSLKPTDTQYF.

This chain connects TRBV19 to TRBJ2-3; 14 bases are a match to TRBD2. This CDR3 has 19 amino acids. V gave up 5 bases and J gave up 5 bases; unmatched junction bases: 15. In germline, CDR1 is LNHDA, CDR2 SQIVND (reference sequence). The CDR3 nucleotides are TGTGCCAGTAGTTTTGGAGGAGGACTAGCGGGAGGCCTTGGAGATACGCAGTATTTT. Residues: CASSFGGGLAGGLGDTQYF.

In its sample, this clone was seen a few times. CDR3: CASSLGTTNEQFF. As DNA, the CDR3 is TGTGCCAGCAGCTTAGGGACAACCAATGAGCAGTTCTTC. The genes are TRBV7-9 and TRBJ2-1; the D gene is possibly TRBD1 (5 bases). V lost 1 base to trimming and J lost 6 bases, with 7 bases between them. This CDR3 has 13 residues. Germline V gene data show CDR1 as SEHNR and CDR2 as FQNEAQ (reference sequence).

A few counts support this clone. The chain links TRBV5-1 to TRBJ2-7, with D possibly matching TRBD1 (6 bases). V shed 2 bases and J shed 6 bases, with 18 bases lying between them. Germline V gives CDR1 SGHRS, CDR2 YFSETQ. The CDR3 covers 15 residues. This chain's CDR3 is CASSLNAGTHSEQYV. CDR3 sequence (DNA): TGCGCCAGCAGCTTAAACGCCGGGACACATTCCGAGCAGTACGTC.

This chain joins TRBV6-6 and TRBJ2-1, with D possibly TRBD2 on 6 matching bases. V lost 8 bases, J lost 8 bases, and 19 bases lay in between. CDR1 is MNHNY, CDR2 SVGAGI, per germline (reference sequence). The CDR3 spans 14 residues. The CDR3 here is CASLPAGMQDEQFF. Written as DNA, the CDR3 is TGTGCCAGCCTCCCCGCGGGGATGCAGGATGAGCAGTTCTTC.

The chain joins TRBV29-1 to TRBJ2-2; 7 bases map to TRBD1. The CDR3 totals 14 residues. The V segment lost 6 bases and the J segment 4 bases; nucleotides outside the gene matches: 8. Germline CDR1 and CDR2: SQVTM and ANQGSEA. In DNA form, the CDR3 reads TGCAGCGTCCAGGGGGAACAGGGCACCGGGGAGCTGTTTTTT. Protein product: CSVQGEQGTGELFF.

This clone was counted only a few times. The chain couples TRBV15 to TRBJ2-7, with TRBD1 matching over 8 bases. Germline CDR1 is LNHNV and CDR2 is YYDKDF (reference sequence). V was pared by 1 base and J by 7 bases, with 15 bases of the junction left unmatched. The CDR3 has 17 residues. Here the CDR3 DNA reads TGTGCCACCAGCAGAGGCCGGGACAGGAATATTTTGGGTGAGCAGTACTTC. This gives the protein CATSRGRDRNILGEQYF.

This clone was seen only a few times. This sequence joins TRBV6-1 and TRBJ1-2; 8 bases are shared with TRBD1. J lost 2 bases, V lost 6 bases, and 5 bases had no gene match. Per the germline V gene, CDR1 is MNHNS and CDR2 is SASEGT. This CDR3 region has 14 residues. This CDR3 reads CASSQDRANYGYTF. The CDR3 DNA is TGTGCCAGCAGCCAGGACAGGGCCAACTATGGCTACACCTTC.

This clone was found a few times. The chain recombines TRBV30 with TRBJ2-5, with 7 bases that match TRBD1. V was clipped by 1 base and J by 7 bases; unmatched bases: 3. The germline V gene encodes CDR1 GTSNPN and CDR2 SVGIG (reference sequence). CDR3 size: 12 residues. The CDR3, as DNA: TGTGCCTGGAGTGGACAGGGCGGGACCCAGTACTTC. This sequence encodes CAWSGQGGTQYF.

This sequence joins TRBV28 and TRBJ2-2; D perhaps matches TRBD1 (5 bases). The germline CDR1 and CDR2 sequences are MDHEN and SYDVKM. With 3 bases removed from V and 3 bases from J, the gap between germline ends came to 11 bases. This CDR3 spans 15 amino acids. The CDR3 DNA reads TGTGCCAGCAGTTTCTGGCAGGGTGACACCGGGGAGCTGTTTTTT. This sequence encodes CASSFWQGDTGELFF.

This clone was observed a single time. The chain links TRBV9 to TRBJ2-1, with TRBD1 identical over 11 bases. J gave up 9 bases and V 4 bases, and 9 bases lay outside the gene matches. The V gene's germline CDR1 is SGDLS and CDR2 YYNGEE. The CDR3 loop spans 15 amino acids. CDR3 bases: TGTGCCAGCAGCTCACCCGGGACAGGGGGGGGTGAGCAGTTCTTC. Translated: CASSSPGTGGGEQFF.

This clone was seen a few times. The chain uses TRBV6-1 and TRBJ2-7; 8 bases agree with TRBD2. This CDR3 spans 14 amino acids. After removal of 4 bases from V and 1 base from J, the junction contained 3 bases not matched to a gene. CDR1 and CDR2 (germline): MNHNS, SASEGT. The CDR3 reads CASSGLAMSYEQYF. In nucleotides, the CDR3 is TGTGCCAGCAGTGGACTAGCGATGTCCTACGAGCAGTACTTC.

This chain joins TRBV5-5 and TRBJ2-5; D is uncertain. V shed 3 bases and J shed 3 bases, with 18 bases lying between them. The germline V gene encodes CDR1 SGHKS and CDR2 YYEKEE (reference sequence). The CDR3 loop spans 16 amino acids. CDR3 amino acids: CASSSTFTSAKETQYF. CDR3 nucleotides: TGTGCCAGCAGCTCCACCTTCACGTCCGCGAAAGAGACCCAGTACTTC. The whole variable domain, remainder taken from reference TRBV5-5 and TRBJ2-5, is DAGVTQSPTHLIKTRGQQVTLRCSPISGHKSVSWYQQVLGQGPQFIFQYYEKEERGRGNFPDRFSARQFPNYSSELNVNALLLGDSALYLCASSSTFTSAKETQYFGPGTRLLVL.

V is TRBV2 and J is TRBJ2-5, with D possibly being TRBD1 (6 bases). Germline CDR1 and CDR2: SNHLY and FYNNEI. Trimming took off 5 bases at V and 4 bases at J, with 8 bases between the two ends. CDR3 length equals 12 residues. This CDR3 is CASSSGVETQYF. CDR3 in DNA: TGTGCCAGCAGTTCAGGGGTAGAGACCCAGTACTTC.